This is a list of T cell receptor beta chains from one sample in a study of blood T cell repertoires in COVID-19. TCRdb keeps only in-frame clones here, not all; method: immunoSEQ multiplex PCR. The table includes approximately 100,000 clones, 85% to 90% detected once. Sequencing input: peripheral blood. The receptors here all came from a human donor with acute or convalescent COVID-19. The donor label of this sample is uncertain. CDR3s include the opening cysteine and the closing phenylalanine or tryptophan. A D gene is named only where the DNA matches it firmly. Size tells how often a clone was seen (once, few, many) or the class of an expanded clone, and some rows leave it out.

v_call: TRBV2
d_call: TRBD1
clone_size: once
cdr3_aa: CASTPGTGVNTEAFF

v_call: TRBV7-9
d_call: TRBD1
clone_size: NA
cdr3_aa: CASSLGQGGNYGYTF

v_call: TRBV18
d_call: TRBD2
clone_size: NA
cdr3_aa: CASSQLAGEGEQFF

v_call: TRBV2
d_call: TRBD2
clone_size: NA
cdr3_aa: CASTYDLRGGDDEQYF

v_call: TRBV4-1
d_call: NA
clone_size: NA
cdr3_aa: CASSQVPSGGAYNEQFF

v_call: TRBV2
d_call: TRBD1
clone_size: NA
cdr3_aa: CASSEGTGWGFF

v_call: TRBV4-3
d_call: NA
clone_size: NA
cdr3_aa: CASSQERGHGYTF

v_call: TRBV27
d_call: NA
clone_size: NA
cdr3_aa: CASSFDERTEAFF

v_call: TRBV7-8
d_call: NA
clone_size: once
cdr3_aa: CASSLDISWAQNGYTF

v_call: TRBV5-1
d_call: NA
clone_size: NA
cdr3_aa: CASSLASSSSYNSPLHF

v_call: TRBV6-1
d_call: NA
clone_size: NA
cdr3_aa: CASSERGRGFTDTQYF

v_call: TRBV11-2
d_call: TRBD2
clone_size: NA
cdr3_aa: CASSLARRLAGVGTGELFF

v_call: TRBV13
d_call: TRBD1
clone_size: NA
cdr3_aa: CASSHLRTGAIPGAFF

v_call: TRBV5-1
d_call: TRBD2
clone_size: NA
cdr3_aa: CASKARLAGNEQFF

v_call: TRBV29-1
d_call: NA
clone_size: NA
cdr3_aa: CSVGSQGRYEQYF

v_call: TRBV30
d_call: NA
clone_size: NA
cdr3_aa: CAWSYGQSNQPQHF

v_call: TRBV5-4
d_call: NA
clone_size: NA
cdr3_aa: CASSRGGESYGYTF

v_call: TRBV29-1
d_call: TRBD1
clone_size: NA
cdr3_aa: CSVVVPGQGSTGELFF

v_call: TRBV30
d_call: NA
clone_size: NA
cdr3_aa: CAWALSRGPQHF

v_call: TRBV7-9
d_call: TRBD2
clone_size: NA
cdr3_aa: CASSPGLATDTQYF

v_call: TRBV2
d_call: TRBD1
clone_size: NA
cdr3_aa: CASSPGQGNQPQHF

v_call: TRBV18
d_call: TRBD1
clone_size: NA
cdr3_aa: CASHGQGQETQYF

v_call: TRBV9
d_call: NA
clone_size: NA
cdr3_aa: CASSVGLPPYEQYF

v_call: TRBV19
d_call: TRBD1
clone_size: NA
cdr3_aa: CASSIDRVPPQHF

v_call: TRBV28
d_call: NA
clone_size: NA
cdr3_aa: CASTKGGSDTEAFF

v_call: TRBV9
d_call: NA
clone_size: few
cdr3_aa: CASSVGQFNSPLHF

v_call: TRBV6-2/TRBV6-3
d_call: NA
clone_size: NA
cdr3_aa: CASSRALDQPQHF

v_call: TRBV5-1
d_call: NA
clone_size: NA
cdr3_aa: CASSLAGGASEAFF

v_call: TRBV2
d_call: NA
clone_size: NA
cdr3_aa: CAINRESGNTIYF

v_call: TRBV5-4
d_call: NA
clone_size: NA
cdr3_aa: CASSYPSSGSETQYF

v_call: TRBV4-2
d_call: TRBD2
clone_size: NA
cdr3_aa: CASSHTGLAGVQFF

v_call: TRBV10-3
d_call: NA
clone_size: NA
cdr3_aa: CAISGPTYNEQFF

v_call: TRBV7-9
d_call: NA
clone_size: once
cdr3_aa: CASSLDAQSYEQYF

v_call: TRBV5-4
d_call: NA
clone_size: NA
cdr3_aa: CASSRQENYGYTF

v_call: TRBV7-8
d_call: TRBD1
clone_size: NA
cdr3_aa: CASSPTRTGTRQPQHF

v_call: TRBV3-1/TRBV3-2
d_call: TRBD1
clone_size: NA
cdr3_aa: CASSLGQGAVPQHF

v_call: TRBV10-3
d_call: NA
clone_size: NA
cdr3_aa: CAISESGDTQYF